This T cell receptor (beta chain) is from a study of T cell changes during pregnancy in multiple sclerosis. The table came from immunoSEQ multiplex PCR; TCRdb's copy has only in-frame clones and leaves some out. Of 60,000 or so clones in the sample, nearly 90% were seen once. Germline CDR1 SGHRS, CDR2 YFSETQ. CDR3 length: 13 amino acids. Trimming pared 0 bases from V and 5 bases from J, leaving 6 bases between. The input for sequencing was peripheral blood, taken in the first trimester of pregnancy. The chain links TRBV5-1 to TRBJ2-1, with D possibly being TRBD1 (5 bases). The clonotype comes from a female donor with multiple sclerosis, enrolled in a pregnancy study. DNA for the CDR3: TGCGCCAGCAGCTTGGAGACAGACAATGAGCAGTTCTTC. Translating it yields CASSLETDNEQFF.